Listed below are T cell receptor beta chains from one sample, sequenced in a study of shared clonotypes between healthy human individuals. The method was immunoSEQ multiplex PCR; TCRdb's version includes in-frame clones alone and lacks a portion of them. The top ten hold 1.8% of the sample, which has about 640,000 clones, roughly 78% seen once. Sequenced sample: memory CD4+ T cells sorted from blood. These receptors all stem from a woman aged 25 to 39 in good health. The CDR3 runs from the conserved cysteine through the conserved F or W. The D gene is left open where the match is weak.

>TRBV7-9|-|TRBJ2-1
CASTLSGMEQFF
>TRBV4-1|TRBD2|TRBJ2-7
CASSQDFKGLADSYEQYF
>TRBV28|-|TRBJ2-2
CASTPGGSTGELFF
>TRBV11-3|-|TRBJ1-2
CASIGINSNYGYTF
>TRBV25-1|-|TRBJ2-7
CASSGRWGTYEQYF
>TRBV18|-|TRBJ1-1
CASSPLSGVAFF
>TRBV2|TRBD2|TRBJ2-3
CASIDGRGTDTQYF
>TRBV5-1|-|TRBJ1-4
CASSSGRHNEKLFF
>TRBV30|-|TRBJ1-1
CAWSVQGLNTEAFF
>TRBV11-3|-|TRBJ2-2
CASSHDETGELFF
>TRBV7-3|TRBD1|TRBJ2-2
CASSPFWTGVRTGELFF
>TRBV7-7|-|TRBJ1-1
CASSAHWNTEAFF
>TRBV6-1|-|TRBJ1-1
CASIWRGRNTEAFF
>TRBV6-5|TRBD1|TRBJ2-1
CASSYSLGTGQNEQFF
>TRBV6-4|-|TRBJ2-5
CASSDVSEGVQETQYF
>TRBV4-2|-|TRBJ1-2
CASSQDRLRPSPYGYTF
>TRBV6-1|-|TRBJ1-1
CASLRGTLRETEAFF